This T cell receptor (beta chain) is drawn from a study of shared clonotypes between healthy human individuals. Germline CDR1 and CDR2: MDHEN and SYDVKM. V trimming: 6 bases; J trimming: 2 bases; junction bases outside the gene matches: 7. This CDR3 spans 15 amino acids. Some clones are missing from TCRdb's copy, which holds only in-frame ones; the method was immunoSEQ multiplex PCR. This sample has just over 2,000,000 clones, with 85% to 95% found just once. J is TRBJ1-3 and V is TRBV28; 7 nucleotides align to TRBD1. What was sequenced was naive CD4+ T cells sorted from blood. Subset denoted: CD45RA+ positively selected. This TCR came from a man aged 18 to 30 in good health. CDR3 DNA sequence: TGTGCCAGCAGCCCCCAGGGGGTGCCTGGAAACACCATATATTTT. This sequence encodes CASSPQGVPGNTIYF.